This entry is about one TCR beta chain. In this sample, this clonotype turned up a few times. Its antigen is not yet known. The sample holds no much larger clone one base away, and base qualities are not on file. Sequencing was carried out with an Illumina NovaSeq 6000. Using 5'RACE with constant-segment primers, TCRalpha and TCRbeta cDNA libraries were constructed, with sample barcodes and unique molecular identifiers added in the process. RNA was extracted from every sample with Trizol reagent. The libraries were amplified in two PCR steps, and the second step added a second sample barcode and Illumina TruSeq adapters. The libraries were sequenced on an Illumina NovaSeq using 2 x 150 bp paired-end reads. The published analysis was carried out like this. With migec v1.2.7, reads were demultiplexed and then collapsed into UMI-guided consensus sequences. Using mixcr v2.1.11, the UMI consensuses were aligned to TRA and TRB V and J templates and assembled into clonotypes. Clonotypes were classified as expanded or contracted when called significant by both edgeR and NoisET, with noise models trained on biological replicates. edgeR calls used a false discovery rate-adjusted p below 0.01 and a log2 fold-change threshold of 1. As an exploratory analysis of dynamics, max-normalized trajectories of the 1000 most abundant clonotypes were examined by PCA with hierarchical clustering. Each responding clone was given a CD4 or CD8 phenotype based on the CD4+ and CD8+ repertoires, which had been sequenced separately. Clones were called with MiXCR by TCRdb after fastp trimmed the public reads at Q25, and only in-frame beta chains were retained. Each entry is one CDR3 protein sequence, shown with its most common DNA and genes. TCRdb assigned the V and J calls; the authors' analysis was not used. Across this sample there are around 300,000 distinct CDR3 sequences, with 12% to 15% seen only once. Around a fifth of the sample is taken by the ten largest.

This sample is part of a study of T-cell memory formation after mild COVID-19 (dated by TCRdb to 2020 to 2023). Notes on the research overall: Most TCR sequence clusters were specific to one of the two donors. Longitudinal TCRalpha and TCRbeta repertoire sequencing tracked T-cell clones expanding and contracting after mild COVID-19 in a couple of donors. The cohort was made up of two young adult volunteers, one female and one male, who were previously healthy. What the research found in general, with its limitations: Contracting CD4+ clones appeared mostly in the CM and EM memory subsets, whereas CD8+ clones were enriched in EMRA. Some responding clones were detected in pre-infection memory, which suggested that pre-existing cross-reactive memory T cells had joined the SARS-CoV-2 response. Balanced CD4/CD8 phenotypes were observed for clones contracting from day 15 to 85, whereas a bias towards CD4+ was observed for a second wave of clones expanding from day 15 to 37. The second-wave clones that peaked on day 37 were not confirmed to be SARS-CoV-2 specific. Only a couple of mild cases were covered by the study, and larger cohorts that include severe cases with pre-infection samples were considered necessary.

The CDR3 spans 13 residues, from the cysteine through the phenylalanine. Only the CDR3 DNA stays, 39 bases, in frame from base 1. Relative to germline, V is missing 6 bases and J is missing 7 bases, with 8 bases of the junction outside any gene match. CDR1 is given as SGHNT and CDR2 as YENEEA, both from the germline V gene. Ficoll-Paque density gradient centrifugation was used to isolate PBMCs. Sequencing was carried out using PBMCs or a T cell subset sorted from them (not recorded which). The chain is encoded by TRBV11-3 joined to TRBJ2-5; 7 bases in between match TRBD1. This TCR was recovered from a man younger than 30 who had mild COVID-19 (a few samples of this study predate the infection). The sample titles of this study are shuffled in the database, so cell type and time point are left out; the donor was told from shared clones. The CDR3 sequence is CASRGTAEGTQYF. The sequence in DNA is TGTGCCAGCAGAGGGACAGCCGAAGGGACCCAGTACTTC.